Included here is one T cell receptor (beta chain) sequence, with context. Original processing notes: Amplified reference gene primers provided the basis for estimating nucleated cell counts. The method was immunoSEQ multiplex PCR; TCRdb's version includes in-frame clones alone and lacks a portion of them. That table furnishes V, J and clone size, whereas the DNA furnished D and trimming. Of roughly 100,000 clones listed, 91% were seen once; the top ten hold 4.2%. These data come from a study of blood T cell repertoires in COVID-19. Background on the study: Sites in the United States, Italy and Spain provided acute and convalescent COVID-19 samples. From T cells, B-cell-depleted T cells, or PBMCs came the material, which was cDNA or gDNA.

This TCR derives from a man aged 18 to 30 with acute or convalescent COVID-19. Sequencing was performed on peripheral blood.

The CDR3 is CASSPWGQKFQETQYF. The CDR3 bases are TGTGCCAGCAGCCCCTGGGGACAGAAATTTCAAGAGACCCAGTACTTC. This sequence joins TRBV9 and TRBJ2-5; 7 nucleotides align to TRBD1. In germline, CDR1 is SGDLS, CDR2 YYNGEE. Unmatched junction bases numbered 11, after V lost 4 bases and J lost 2 bases. The CDR3 is 16 amino acids.